This TCR beta chain was captured by sequencing in a study of technical replicates of blood from a handful of donors. Germline lookup yields CDR1 SGHKS and CDR2 YYEKEE (reference sequence). The ends were cut back, 4 bases at V and 0 bases at J, with 14 bases in the middle. The CDR3 is 15 amino acids. Measured with immunoSEQ multiplex PCR; TCRdb has only the in-frame clones, and not every one. The data contain approximately 49,000 clones, about 94% of them singletons. The rearrangement links TRBV5-5 to TRBJ2-7; TRBD2 is a possible D gene (5 bases). Sequences were obtained from PBMCs. The TCR comes from a human donor in good health. Some clones in this sample may be carry-over from other donors' samples. CDR3 sequence reads: CASSPAAGSSYEQYF. The CDR3 DNA is TGTGCCAGCAGCCCGGCGGCGGGTAGCTCCTACGAGCAGTACTTC.